What follows are 25 T cell receptor beta chains derived from one specimen sequenced in a study of cytomegalovirus exposure and HLA in healthy donors (dated by TCRdb to the late 2010s). Libraries came from the immunoSEQ multiplex PCR assay. A mixture of 60 forward primers for TCR Vbeta segments and 13 reverse primers for TCR Jbeta segments was used in the multiplex PCR. Entries here come from immuneACCESS through TCRdb and include only in-frame sequences with V and J called. Some clones fail to appear in such tables; in the studies checked, an unresolved V gene covers under half of the shortfall, and the cause of the remainder is unknown. This sample holds under 200,000 clones; roughly 85% were observed only once. The top ten clonotypes cover approximately 1.5% of the sample. Sequenced sample: PBMCs. The source is a male donor in good health and CMV-seronegative.

V gene TRBV15 combines with J gene TRBJ2-1, with D perhaps TRBD2 (5 bases). Germline V gives CDR1 LNHNV, CDR2 YYDKDF (reference sequence). Trimming pared 0 bases from V and 3 bases from J, leaving 9 bases between. The CDR3 runs 15 residues. In nucleotides, the CDR3 is TGTGCCACCAGCAGAGACCCTAGCCACTACAATGAGCAGTTCTTC. This gives the protein CATSRDPSHYNEQFF.

The chain is built from TRBV29-1 and TRBJ1-2, with D maybe TRBD1 (5 bases). The germline V gene has CDR1 SQVTM and CDR2 ANQGSEA. The CDR3 has 12 residues. Trimming took off 4 bases at V and 3 bases at J, with 9 bases between the two ends. CDR3 in DNA: TGCAGCGTTGCTACAGGTGACTATGGCTACACCTTC. It translates to CSVATGDYGYTF.

The table lists this clone with a few counts. The chain recombines TRBV5-6 with TRBJ1-2; 8 bases are a match to TRBD1. Germline V gene sequence: CDR1 SGHDT, CDR2 YYEEEE. This CDR3 is 11 amino acids long. The V segment lost 4 bases and the J segment 14 bases; nucleotides outside the gene matches: 7. This CDR3 reads CASSLRTGRTF. The CDR3 DNA follows: TGTGCCAGCAGCCTGCGGACAGGGCGAACCTTC. Full variable domain (rest looked up from reference TRBV5-6 and TRBJ1-2): DAGVTQSPTHLIKTRGQQVTLRCSPKSGHDTVSWYQQALGQGPQFIFQYYEEEERQRGNFPDRFSGHQFPNYSSELNVNALLLGDSALYLCASSLRTGRTFGSGTRLTVV.

The chain recombines TRBV27 with TRBJ1-1; D possibly corresponds to TRBD1 (5 bases). Germline CDR1 MNHEY, CDR2 SMNVEV (reference sequence). Trimming took 3 bases from V and 4 from J, leaving 15 bases between them. CDR3 length equals 15 residues. CDR3 region: CASSFFKGMSTEAFF. CDR3 DNA sequence: TGTGCCAGCAGTTTTTTTAAGGGGATGAGCACTGAAGCTTTCTTT.

This rearrangement joins TRBV7-9 to TRBJ1-2; D is perhaps TRBD1 (6 bases). V was shortened by 0 bases and J by 7 bases, with 15 bases between the two germline ends. Germline-derived CDR1 and CDR2 are SEHNR and FQNEAQ (reference sequence). This CDR3 has 15 residues. CDR3 loop: CASSLAHPGEGGYTF. The DNA of the CDR3 is TGTGCCAGCAGCTTAGCGCATCCAGGGGAGGGTGGCTACACCTTC.

With regard to this clone: One junction end disagrees with the germline gene, perhaps due to a read error. The rearrangement joins TRBV5-1 to TRBJ2-1; 9 bases line up with TRBD1. This CDR3 is 15 amino acids long. Looked up from germline, CDR1 is SGHRS and CDR2 is YFSETQ. DNA of the CDR3: TGCGCCAGCAGGTTGGACAGGGGACCCTACAATGAGCAGTTCTTC. Amino acid sequence: CASRLDRGPYNEQFF.

The chain joins TRBV7-8 to TRBJ1-5; D is uncertain. CDR3 size: 16 residues. Germline CDR1 reads SGHVS; CDR2 reads FQNEAQ. The ends were cut back, 2 bases at V and 6 bases at J, with 17 bases in the middle. CDR3 sequence reads: CASSLSPLGWSQPQHF. The CDR3 DNA sequence: TGTGCCAGCAGCTTATCTCCCCTGGGTTGGAGTCAGCCCCAGCATTTT.

CDR3 nucleotide sequence: TGCAGCGTTGACCACAGGGCTGGCTACACCTTC. Amino acids: CSVDHRAGYTF. J is TRBJ1-2 and V is TRBV29-1; D is possibly TRBD1 (6 bases). Germline V CDR1 and CDR2: SQVTM, ANQGSEA. The ends were cut back, 3 bases at V and 7 bases at J, with 9 bases in the middle. The CDR3 is 11 amino acids.

This chain connects TRBV7-2 to TRBJ2-1; D uncertain. The length of the CDR3 is 12 residues. V was cut by 5 bases and J by 9 bases, with 11 bases left in between. From germline, CDR1 is SGHTA and CDR2 FQGNSA. For the CDR3, the DNA is TGTGCCAGCAGCACCATCCTAGGTGAGCAGTTCTTC. It codes for CASSTILGEQFF.

This chain connects TRBV9 to TRBJ1-2, with 8 bases matching TRBD1. Germline CDR1 reads SGDLS; CDR2 reads YYNGEE. CDR3 length equals 19 residues. Trimming removed 4 bases from V and 0 bases from J; junction bases left unmatched: 17. The CDR3 here is CASSLGQGISPRTNYGYTF. Here the CDR3 DNA reads TGTGCCAGCAGCCTAGGACAGGGTATTTCTCCGAGGACTAACTATGGCTACACCTTC.

The gene calls are TRBV18 and TRBJ1-3, with D uncertain. The CDR3 has 13 amino acids. Trimming pared 5 bases from V and 2 bases from J, leaving 7 bases between. The germline V gene has CDR1 KGHSH and CDR2 LQKENI. This CDR3 reads CASSGEAGNTIYF. The CDR3 DNA reads as TGTGCCAGCTCAGGGGAGGCTGGAAACACCATATATTTT.

The gene calls are TRBV19 and TRBJ2-3; 8 bases agree with TRBD1. The CDR3 loop spans 16 amino acids. Trimming cost V 5 bases and J 2 bases; bases outside gene matches: 9. Per germline, CDR1 LNHDA and CDR2 SQIVND (reference sequence). CDR3 bases: TGTGCCAGTAGTCTTCTTGGGACAGGAGACACAGATACGCAGTATTTT. It is translated as CASSLLGTGDTDTQYF.

The chain is built from TRBV7-9 and TRBJ2-2, with D tentatively TRBD2 (5 bases). Trimming cost V 6 bases and J 0 bases, with 11 bases left between them. This CDR3 has 15 amino acids. Germline V gene data show CDR1 as SEHNR and CDR2 as FQNEAQ (reference sequence). For the CDR3, the DNA is TGTGCCAGCAGTCGGGGTTCCGCGAACACCGGGGAGCTGTTTTTT. Its translation is CASSRGSANTGELFF.

The chain is built from TRBV4-1 and TRBJ2-1; TRBD2 agrees at 10 bases. Unmatched junction bases numbered 12, after V lost 0 bases and J lost 4 bases. The CDR3 runs 19 residues. Looked up from germline, CDR1 is MGHRA and CDR2 is YSYEKL. The CDR3 DNA sequence: TGCGCCAGCAGCCAAGATGCGGTAGCGGGGGGTCGGTTGTACAATGAGCAGTTCTTC. It yields the protein CASSQDAVAGGRLYNEQFF.

CDR3 bases: TGTGCCAGCAGCCCACCAGGGTGGTCCTACGAGCAGTACTTC. It is translated as CASSPPGWSYEQYF. The chain combines TRBV7-9 with TRBJ2-7, with D possibly matching TRBD1 (5 bases). CDR1 is SEHNR, CDR2 FQNEAQ, per germline (reference sequence). The V and J ends lost 5 bases and 1 base respectively, with 12 bases between them. This CDR3 comprises 14 residues.

This chain links TRBV5-4 with TRBJ2-1; 9 bases line up with TRBD1. The CDR3 runs 16 residues. Germline CDR1 reads SGHNT; CDR2 reads YYREEE (reference sequence). The trim removed 4 bases at V and 7 bases at J, leaving 12 bases unmatched. CDR3 region: CASSPGDRAMFNEQFF. CDR3 coding DNA: TGTGCCAGCAGCCCCGGGGACAGGGCGATGTTTAATGAGCAGTTCTTC.

V gene TRBV5-1 combines with J gene TRBJ2-6; D not resolved. V dropped 1 base and J dropped 0 bases, with 5 bases sitting between them. Germline-derived CDR1 and CDR2 are SGHRS and YFSETQ. The CDR3 extends over 15 amino acids. The DNA for the CDR3 is TGCGCCAGCAGCTTGTCGAGCTCTGGGGCCAACGTCCTGACTTTC. As protein: CASSLSSSGANVLTF.

The chain has TRBV4-3 and TRBJ1-4; perhaps TRBD1 as D (6 bases). The germline V gene encodes CDR1 LGHNA and CDR2 YSLEER. This CDR3 is built from 15 residues. The ends were cut back, 0 bases at V and 5 bases at J, with 10 bases in the middle. CDR3 in amino acids: CASSQDGRGNEKLFF. The CDR3 nucleotides read TGCGCCAGCAGCCAAGATGGCAGGGGAAATGAAAAACTGTTTTTT.

This clone was picked up a small number of times. V and J are TRBV6-5 and TRBJ1-5, with 9 positions matching TRBD1. Germline V gene data show CDR1 as MNHEY and CDR2 as SVGAGI. The V and J ends lost 6 bases and 5 bases, in that order; junction bases with no gene match: 8. The CDR3 loop spans 15 amino acids. The CDR3 sequence is CASRTDRGTDQPQHF. CDR3 DNA sequence: TGTGCCAGCAGAACTGACAGGGGGACGGATCAGCCCCAGCATTTT.

The chain combines TRBV5-1 with TRBJ2-1; the D gene is possibly TRBD2 (5 bases). This CDR3 has 14 residues. Germline CDR1 SGHRS, CDR2 YFSETQ. Trimming left V 0 bases short and J 6 bases short, with 10 bases between. CDR3 nucleotides: TGCGCCAGCAGCTTGGATCGAGGGATCAATGAGCAGTTCTTC. Its protein is CASSLDRGINEQFF.

The chain couples TRBV6-1 to TRBJ2-7; D uncertain. Germline V gives CDR1 MNHNS, CDR2 SASEGT. The CDR3 extends over 14 amino acids. Deletions cut 1 base from V and 2 bases from J, with 9 bases between. The CDR3 sequence is CASSEELSTYEQYF. The CDR3 DNA reads as TGTGCCAGCAGTGAAGAACTTTCCACCTACGAGCAGTACTTC.

This chain links TRBV2 with TRBJ1-1, with a possible D match to TRBD1 (5 bases). The germline gives CDR1 SNHLY, CDR2 FYNNEI. The CDR3 spans 15 residues. V was pared by 2 bases and J by 1 base, with 11 bases between. This chain's CDR3 is CASSERGGKNTEAFF. CDR3 DNA sequence: TGTGCCAGCAGTGAACGCGGGGGGAAGAACACTGAAGCTTTCTTT.

This chain connects TRBV9 to TRBJ1-3, with D unclear. CDR3 length: 14 residues. Trimming cost V 2 bases and J 4 bases, with 10 bases left between them. Germline V gives CDR1 SGDLS, CDR2 YYNGEE. The CDR3 sequence is CASSVALLGNTIYF. The CDR3 DNA reads as TGTGCCAGCAGCGTCGCACTTTTGGGAAACACCATATATTTT.

This rearrangement joins TRBV29-1 to TRBJ1-5, with no clear D. Germline V gives CDR1 SQVTM, CDR2 ANQGSEA. The CDR3 totals 12 residues. Trimming shortened V by 4 bases and J by 4 bases, and 8 bases separated the two germline ends. For the CDR3, the DNA is TGCAGCGTTGGGGCAGAGAATCAGCCCCAGCATTTT. Residues: CSVGAENQPQHF. Drawing the rest from reference TRBV29-1 and TRBJ1-5, the complete variable domain is SAVISQKPSRDICQRGTSLTIQCQVDSQVTMMFWYRQQPGQSLTLIATANQGSEATYESGFVIDKFPISRPNLTFSTLTVSNMSPEDSSIYLCSVGAENQPQHFGDGTRLSIL.

The V gene is TRBV5-6, the J gene TRBJ1-2; no clear D. This CDR3 has 13 amino acids. With 1 base removed from V and 4 bases from J, the gap between germline ends came to 8 bases. Germline CDR1 reads SGHDT; CDR2 reads YYEEEE. CDR3 residues: CASSLKSGYGYTF. CDR3 bases: TGTGCCAGCAGCTTGAAGTCGGGCTATGGCTACACCTTC.